The 31 T cell receptor beta chains below were found in one sample sequenced in a study of graft-versus-host responses after intestinal transplantation. TCRdb's table, derived via immunoSEQ multiplex PCR, lists solely in-frame clones and lacks some. The table includes some 140,000 clones, approximately 90% detected once. These receptors' antigens are unknown. The input for sequencing was unstimulated CD4+ T cells sorted from spleen or lymph node cells, taken before intestinal transplant. Every receptor here comes from a human donor who received an intestinal transplant.

CDR3 nucleotide sequence: TGTGCCAGCAGCCCCCGATTCAACTATGGCTACACCTTC. Protein: CASSPRFNYGYTF. The V call is TRBV5-4, the J call TRBJ1-2; D is unclear. This CDR3 has 13 amino acids. V was cut by 4 bases and J by 2 bases, with 9 bases left in between. Germline CDR1 SGHNT, CDR2 YYREEE (reference sequence). The variable domain in full, with the rest retrieved from reference TRBV5-4 and TRBJ1-2, is ETGVTQSPTHLIKTRGQQVTLRCSSQSGHNTVSWYQQALGQGPQFIFQYYREEENGRGNFPPRFSGLQFPNYSSELNVNALELDDSALYLCASSPRFNYGYTFGSGTRLTVV.

The V gene is TRBV20-1, the J gene TRBJ2-5; D ambiguous. With the DNA end fitting TRBJ2-7 better, the J assignment may be wrong. CDR1 is DFQATT, CDR2 SNEGSKA, per germline (reference sequence). The CDR3 extends over 11 amino acids. The CDR3 DNA is TGCAGTGCTAGAGAGTATAACGAGCAGTACTTC. Amino acid sequence: CSAREYNEQYF.

The rearrangement links TRBV18 to TRBJ2-7; D not resolved. Germline CDR1 and CDR2: KGHSH and LQKENI. The CDR3 sequence is 15 residues long. The V and J ends lost 2 bases and 4 bases respectively, with 15 bases between them. The CDR3 here is CASSPVGYPNYEQYF. The CDR3, as DNA: TGTGCCAGCTCACCAGTAGGTTACCCCAATTACGAGCAGTACTTC.

CDR3: CASSPEDNSPLHF. The CDR3, as DNA: TGTGCCAGCAGCCCAGAGGATAATTCACCCCTCCACTTT. The chain has TRBV9 and TRBJ1-6; no definite D call. The CDR3 is 13 amino acids. Germline CDR1 is SGDLS and CDR2 is YYNGEE. V was trimmed by 4 bases and J by 5 bases, leaving 7 bases between them. The whole variable domain, remainder taken from reference TRBV9 and TRBJ1-6, is DSGVTQTPKHLITATGQRVTLRCSPRSGDLSVYWYQQSLDQGLQFLIQYYNGEERAKGNILERFSAQQFPDLHSELNLSSLELGDSALYFCASSPEDNSPLHFGNGTRLTVT.

In its sample, this clone was seen once. The chain links TRBV20-1 to TRBJ2-7; TRBD1 aligns across 9 bases. The CDR3 has 11 amino acids. With 6 bases clipped from V and 4 bases from J, the junction kept 1 base outside the gene matches. Germline V gene data show CDR1 as DFQATT and CDR2 as SNEGSKA (reference sequence). The CDR3 loop is CSAGTGYEQYF. The CDR3 DNA is TGCAGTGCCGGGACAGGGTACGAGCAGTACTTC.

The V and J genes are TRBV6-1 and TRBJ2-1; D unclear. There are 11 residues in the CDR3. The V end was cut by 7 bases, the J end by 7 bases, with 8 bases between. From germline, CDR1 is MNHNS and CDR2 SASEGT. As DNA, the CDR3 is TGTGCCAGCAACCTTTTTAATGAGCAGTTCTTC. This sequence encodes CASNLFNEQFF.

The chain is built from TRBV5-4 and TRBJ1-5; 8 bases align to TRBD1. CDR3 length: 15 amino acids. Germline loops: CDR1 SGHNT, CDR2 YYREEE (reference sequence). V trimming: 0 bases; J trimming: 5 bases; junction bases outside the gene matches: 4. In DNA, the CDR3 is TGTGCCAGCAGCTTGGACGGACAGGGCGATCAGCCCCAGCATTTT. It yields the protein CASSLDGQGDQPQHF.

The CDR3 nucleotides read TGTGCCAGCAGCTTAGCGCCTCGGACAGGGTCCTACGAGCAGTACTTC. Protein product: CASSLAPRTGSYEQYF. This chain joins TRBV7-9 and TRBJ2-7; 8 bases agree with TRBD1. CDR1 SEHNR and CDR2 FQNEAQ come from the germline V gene (reference sequence). The CDR3 runs to 16 residues. The trim removed 0 bases at V and 1 base at J, leaving 5 bases unmatched.

The V gene is TRBV5-6, the J gene TRBJ2-1; 8 positions match TRBD2. CDR1 is SGHDT and CDR2 is YYEEEE in the germline V gene. With V trimmed by 4 bases and J by 7 bases, 7 bases remained unmatched. The CDR3 has 14 residues. The CDR3: CASSLRTSWNEQFF. The CDR3 DNA is TGTGCCAGCAGCCTACGGACTAGCTGGAATGAGCAGTTCTTC.

The chain is built from TRBV28 and TRBJ1-3; D is undetermined. The ends were cut back, 1 base at V and 0 bases at J, with 10 bases in the middle. CDR3 length equals 16 residues. Germline CDR1 is MDHEN and CDR2 is SYDVKM. Here the CDR3 DNA reads TGTGCCAGCAGTTTATCGTGGGCGCTCTCTGGAAACACCATATATTTT. Translation: CASSLSWALSGNTIYF.

The chain is built from TRBV6-1 and TRBJ2-7; possibly TRBD2 for D (5 bases). Germline V gene lookup returns CDR1 MNHNS and CDR2 SASEGT. The CDR3 sequence is 14 residues long. Trimming shortened V by 8 bases and J by 2 bases, and 16 bases separated the two germline ends. CDR3: CASAGSAGTYEQYF. DNA for the CDR3: TGTGCCAGCGCTGGAAGTGCGGGTACCTACGAGCAGTACTTC.

J is TRBJ2-1 and V is TRBV2; D not certain. Trimming left V 6 bases short and J 10 bases short, with 7 bases between. The germline CDR1 and CDR2 sequences are SNHLY and FYNNEI. The CDR3 contains 10 residues. The CDR3 here is CASRLTEQFF. CDR3 sequence (DNA): TGTGCCAGCAGACTCACGGAGCAGTTCTTC.

The chain employs TRBV2 and TRBJ2-6; 7 positions agree with TRBD1. This CDR3 comprises 17 residues. With V trimmed by 5 bases and J by 0 bases, 7 bases remained unmatched. CDR1 and CDR2 (germline): SNHLY, FYNNEI. CDR3 residues: CASSHRDSASGANVLTF. As DNA, the CDR3 is TGTGCCAGCAGTCACCGGGACAGTGCCTCTGGGGCCAACGTCCTGACTTTC.

The chain combines TRBV7-3 with TRBJ2-3; TRBD1 is a possible D gene (5 bases). The germline CDR1 and CDR2 sequences are SGHTA and FQGTGA. The CDR3 sequence is 13 residues long. Trimming took 5 bases from V and 5 from J, leaving 11 bases between them. CDR3 amino acids: CASSQEGVDTQYF. CDR3 coding DNA: TGTGCCAGCAGCCAGGAAGGGGTAGATACGCAGTATTTT.

CDR3 region: CASILGKTSSYEQYF. In nucleotides, the CDR3 is TGTGCCAGCATCCTCGGGAAGACGAGCTCCTACGAGCAGTACTTC. The chain joins TRBV5-8 to TRBJ2-7; D possibly corresponds to TRBD2 (5 bases). CDR3 size: 15 residues. Germline V CDR1 and CDR2: SGHTS, YDEGEE. Between the trimmed V and J ends, which lost 6 bases and 0 bases, there was a span of 16 bases.

The chain recombines TRBV6-5 with TRBJ2-1; weak D call: TRBD1 (6 bases). The CDR3 covers 15 residues. Germline V CDR1 and CDR2: MNHEY, SVGAGI. Trimming shortened V by 6 bases and J by 3 bases, and 15 bases separated the two germline ends. CDR3 coding DNA: TGTGCCAGCAGACTTACAGGGACCTACTACAATGAGCAGTTCTTC. Protein product: CASRLTGTYYNEQFF.

Here the CDR3 DNA reads TGTGCTAGTGGGTCCGGACGGCGCAATCAGCCCCAGCATTTT. It is translated as CASGSGRRNQPQHF. V is TRBV12-5 and J is TRBJ1-5; D not certain. The CDR3 spans 14 residues. Between the trimmed V and J ends, which lost 6 bases and 2 bases, there was a span of 11 bases. Germline V gene sequence: CDR1 LGHNT, CDR2 FRNRAP.

V is TRBV6-5 and J is TRBJ2-3, with D maybe TRBD1 (6 bases). The CDR3 extends over 14 amino acids. From germline, CDR1 is MNHEY and CDR2 SVGAGI. Trimming took 2 bases from V and 7 from J, leaving 13 bases between them. CDR3 bases: TGTGCCAGCAGTTACGGGGGCCTCCGAAATACGCAGTATTTT. It yields the protein CASSYGGLRNTQYF.

The chain recombines TRBV18 with TRBJ2-3; 9 bases are shared with TRBD1. Trimming took 3 bases from V and 4 from J; bases not matched to a gene: 8. Germline loops: CDR1 KGHSH, CDR2 LQKENI. This CDR3 region has 16 residues. The CDR3 spells CASSPTGTGFADTQYF. The CDR3 DNA sequence: TGTGCCAGCTCACCCACCGGGACAGGGTTTGCAGATACGCAGTATTTT.

The genes are TRBV5-6 and TRBJ1-2, with D possibly TRBD1 on 5 matching bases. The V and J ends lost 0 bases and 3 bases respectively, with 9 bases between them. The CDR3 is made up of 14 amino acids. Per the germline V gene, CDR1 is SGHDT and CDR2 is YYEEEE. CDR3 region: CASSLVGAYYGYTF. Here the CDR3 DNA reads TGTGCCAGCAGCTTGGTCGGGGCTTACTATGGCTACACCTTC. Drawing the rest from reference TRBV5-6 and TRBJ1-2, the complete variable domain is DAGVTQSPTHLIKTRGQQVTLRCSPKSGHDTVSWYQQALGQGPQFIFQYYEEEERQRGNFPDRFSGHQFPNYSSELNVNALLLGDSALYLCASSLVGAYYGYTFGSGTRLTVV.

In DNA form, the CDR3 reads TGTGCCAGTTCCCACAGGACAGACTATGGCTACACCTTC. Residues: CASSHRTDYGYTF. The V gene is TRBV18, the J gene TRBJ1-2; D is possibly TRBD1 (6 bases). Germline V CDR1 and CDR2: KGHSH, LQKENI. Deletions cut 9 bases from V and 3 bases from J, with 14 bases between. The CDR3 extends over 13 amino acids.

This clone was seen more than once but under ten times. The same CDR3 can be traced to other DNA sequences in this sample. The chain carries TRBV20-1 and TRBJ2-5; D is undetermined. Germline V CDR1 and CDR2: DFQATT, SNEGSKA (reference sequence). This CDR3 is 11 amino acids long. The V end was cut by 3 bases, the J end by 1 base, with 3 bases between. The CDR3 bases are TGCAGTGCTAGCCCCCAAGAGACCCAGTACTTC. Translation gives CSASPQETQYF.

The V and J genes are TRBV7-9 and TRBJ1-6; 9 positions agree with TRBD1. Germline V CDR1 and CDR2: SEHNR, FQNEAQ (reference sequence). This CDR3 is built from 14 residues. V was pared by 3 bases and J by 10 bases, with 4 bases of the junction left unmatched. The CDR3 DNA sequence: TGTGCCAGCAGCTTTGGACAGGGGAGGTCACCCCTCCACTTT. Its translation is CASSFGQGRSPLHF. The full variable domain, in which reference TRBV7-9 and TRBJ1-6 provide the parts outside the CDR3, is DTGVSQNPRHKITKRGQNVTFRCDPISEHNRLYWYRQTLGQGPEFLTYFQNEAQLEKSRLLSDRFSAERPKGSFSTLEIQRTEQGDSAMYLCASSFGQGRSPLHFGNGTRLTVT.

This rearrangement joins TRBV25-1 to TRBJ1-5; TRBD1 agrees at 11 bases. The CDR3 covers 17 residues. Germline-derived CDR1 and CDR2 are MGHDK and SYGVNS. J lost 8 bases, V lost 3 bases, and 12 bases had no gene match. CDR3 sequence (DNA): TGTGCCAGCAGTGAGGGGAGGAGGACAGGGGGCGAGGAGCCCCAGCATTTT. Its protein product is CASSEGRRTGGEEPQHF.

The chain recombines TRBV6-5 with TRBJ1-1; D gene unclear. V was pared by 4 bases and J by 3 bases, with 9 bases between. Germline V gene lookup returns CDR1 MNHEY and CDR2 SVGAGI. The CDR3 sequence is 13 residues long. CDR3 coding DNA: TGTGCCAGCAGTTCCCGGCTGGACACTGAAGCTTTCTTT. Its protein is CASSSRLDTEAFF.

This chain uses TRBV9 with TRBJ2-1, with 11 nucleotides matching TRBD2. The J segment lost 10 bases and the V segment lost 6 bases, leaving 9 bases of the junction unmatched. Germline CDR1 and CDR2: SGDLS and YYNGEE. The CDR3 has 14 amino acids. The CDR3: CASTSTSGEGEQFF. CDR3 nucleotide sequence: TGTGCCAGCACATCGACTAGCGGGGAGGGAGAGCAGTTCTTC.

The rearrangement links TRBV7-8 to TRBJ1-1; unclear D gene. Germline loops: CDR1 SGHVS, CDR2 FQNEAQ. V lost 4 bases, J lost 2 bases, and 11 bases lay in between. There are 14 residues in the CDR3. The CDR3 region has the DNA TGTGCCAGCAGCTCACAGATCTACAACACTGAAGCTTTCTTT. Translated, it gives CASSSQIYNTEAFF.

The chain combines TRBV11-3 with TRBJ2-1; TRBD2 agrees at 7 bases. The CDR3 sequence is 13 residues long. The V and J ends lost 4 bases and 7 bases, in that order; junction bases with no gene match: 4. Per germline, CDR1 SGHNT and CDR2 YENEEA. CDR3 DNA: TGTGCCAGCAGCTCCCTGCGGGGGAATGAGCAGTTCTTC. Protein sequence: CASSSLRGNEQFF.

The genes are TRBV6-6 and TRBJ1-2, with D uncertain. CDR1 is MNHNY, CDR2 SVGAGI, per germline (reference sequence). V was clipped by 4 bases and J by 2 bases, with 11 bases between them. The CDR3 has 14 residues. The CDR3 loop reads CASSSILLNYGYTF. CDR3 bases: TGTGCCAGCAGTTCAATCCTTCTCAACTATGGCTACACCTTC.

The genes are TRBV5-1 and TRBJ2-7; a weak D match, TRBD2 (5 bases). V shed 2 bases and J shed 3 bases, with 9 bases lying between them. Germline assignment: CDR1 SGHRS and CDR2 YFSETQ. The CDR3 runs to 13 residues. The CDR3 loop reads CASSFGNFYEQYF. In DNA, the CDR3 is TGCGCCAGCAGCTTCGGGAACTTCTACGAGCAGTACTTC.

Comments on this clone: At one end the junction does not follow the germline gene, possibly because of a read error. This chain connects TRBV7-9 to TRBJ2-2, with 7 bases identical to TRBD1. The CDR3 loop spans 16 amino acids. Germline CDR1 SEHNR, CDR2 FQNEAQ (reference sequence). CDR3 protein: CASSYYRDRYTGEPFF. CDR3 sequence (DNA): TGTGCCAGCAGCTACTACCGGGACAGATACACCGGGGAGCCGTTTTTT.